The clone carrying this T cell receptor (beta chain) came up a few times. Its cognate antigen is unknown. The record originates from a study of quantifying T cell responses using KT2 cells. Study in general: RNA was reverse transcribed with TCR alpha and beta constant-region primers. Overall study findings and caveats: The number of KT2 alpha and beta sequences was a linear function of input KT2 cells. Even the lowest spike-in, about one KT2 cell per 100,000 PBMC, yielded detectable KT2 sequences.

The V end was cut by 2 bases, the J end by 8 bases, with 10 bases between. From germline, CDR1 is LGHNA and CDR2 YNFKEQ. The CDR3 contains 13 residues. The cDNA 3' end received a ligated oligonucleotide with a UMI. The first PCR ran 3 to 5 cycles with an equimolar RC1.1 and RC1.2 beta primer mix. Separate processing of TCR alpha and beta chains began at the second PCR. MiXCR, run by TCRdb on the UMI-ligation and nested PCR reads, gives a single entry per CDR3 protein. Counted here are under 35,000 distinct CDR3 sequences, 10% occurring once; the ten biggest clones make up about 9.5%. The sequence derives from a human donor. The sequencing input was PBMCs spiked with cells of the T cell clone KT2. This sequence joins TRBV4-2 and TRBJ2-1; weak D call: TRBD1 (6 bases). The CDR3 bases are TGTGCCAGCAGCCAACAGGGGATCGATGAGCAGTTCTTC. This gives the protein CASSQQGIDEQFF.